Each of the 15 T cell receptor beta chains below was sequenced from the same sample in a study of CD8+ T cells in alopecia areata. cDNA prepared by RNA extraction and subsequent reverse transcription served as the template for sequencing. TCRdb keeps only in-frame clones here, not all; method: immunoSEQ multiplex PCR. The top ten clones hold about a tenth of a sample with a few thousand clones, around 65% of them seen once. Sequencing was done on a sample of skin. The origin of the receptors is a human donor in good health.

This clone was observed a handful of times. The J gene is TRBJ2-5, the V gene TRBV11-2; TRBD2 aligns across 7 bases. J gave up 5 bases and V 3 bases, and 9 bases lay outside the gene matches. The germline V gene has CDR1 SGHAT and CDR2 FQNNGV. The length of the CDR3 is 15 residues. The CDR3 sequence: CASSFPRGTGETQYF. DNA of the CDR3: TGTGCCAGCAGCTTCCCGCGGGGGACCGGGGAGACCCAGTACTTC.

This chain links TRBV7-2 with TRBJ2-5; 10 bases fit TRBD1. Germline assignment: CDR1 SGHTA and CDR2 FQGNSA. This CDR3 has 18 amino acids. The V gene end was trimmed by 0 bases and the J gene end by 7 bases; junction bases not matched to a gene: 14. CDR3 bases: TGTGCCAGCAGCTTAGCGGGCGGACAGGGGGGCCCTATCGGGACCCAGTACTTC. Residues: CASSLAGGQGGPIGTQYF.

Only a few counts were recorded for this clone. This sequence joins TRBV23-1 and TRBJ2-4; D not certain. TRBV23-1 counts as an open reading frame of uncertain function. The CDR3 runs 18 residues. Trimming shortened V by 1 base and J by 3 bases, and 19 bases separated the two germline ends. In DNA form, the CDR3 reads TGCGCCAGCAGTCAATTTATTACGGGCGGCGTCGACAAAAACATTCAGTACTTC. Its translation: CASSQFITGGVDKNIQYF.

This chain uses TRBV7-9 with TRBJ1-1; 9 nucleotides match TRBD1. The CDR3 loop spans 13 amino acids. Looked up from germline, CDR1 is SEHNR and CDR2 is FQNEAQ (reference sequence). Trimming removed 7 bases from V and 11 bases from J; junction bases left unmatched: 11. CDR3 sequence: CASKLEQGALAFF. The CDR3, as DNA: TGTGCCAGCAAACTTGAACAGGGGGCTTTGGCTTTCTTT.

As regards this clone: Its ends do not fully match the called genes, so a read error is possible. The chain is built from TRBV2 and TRBJ2-7; D may match TRBD1 or TRBD2 (5 bases each). Germline V CDR1 and CDR2: SNHLY, FYNNEI. CDR3 length: 14 residues. CDR3 coding DNA: TGTGCCAGCCGTGAGGGGCTGGGTCCCTACGAGCAGTACTTC. It translates to CASREGLGPYEQYF.

The chain carries TRBV7-2 and TRBJ1-2, with a possible D match to TRBD1 (6 bases). CDR3 length equals 13 residues. Germline values: CDR1 SGHTA, CDR2 FQGNSA. Trimming removed 5 bases from V and 5 bases from J, with 12 bases in between. CDR3 DNA: TGTGCCAGCAGCCAGGACAGAGGTTATGGCTACACCTTC. Residues: CASSQDRGYGYTF.

V usage is TRBV11-2 and J usage is TRBJ2-1; TRBD1 matches at 10 bases. Germline lookup yields CDR1 SGHAT and CDR2 FQNNGV. This CDR3 spans 15 amino acids. Trimming cost V 5 bases and J 5 bases; bases outside gene matches: 6. CDR3 DNA sequence: TGTGCCAGCAGCCCTTGGACAGGGGGTGACAATGAGCAGTTCTTC. Translated, it gives CASSPWTGGDNEQFF. Complete variable domain (other parts from reference TRBV11-2 and TRBJ2-1): EAGVAQSPRYKIIEKRQSVAFWCNPISGHATLYWYQQILGQGPKLLIQFQNNGVVDDSQLPKDRFSAERLKGVDSTLKIQPAKLEDSAVYLCASSPWTGGDNEQFFGPGTRLTVL.

The V and J genes are TRBV7-2 and TRBJ2-5, with D perhaps matching TRBD1 or TRBD2 (5 bases each). This CDR3 region has 11 residues. Germline V CDR1 and CDR2: SGHTA, FQGNSA. The V end was cut by 9 bases, the J end by 5 bases, with 10 bases between. CDR3 sequence (DNA): TGTGCCAGTAGTTGGGGGGAGACCCAGTACTTC. This sequence encodes CASSWGETQYF.

This chain joins TRBV7-8 and TRBJ2-1, with D tentatively TRBD2 (8 bases). Per the germline V gene, CDR1 is SGHVS and CDR2 is FQNEAQ. V was trimmed by 8 bases and J by 0 bases, leaving 23 bases between them. The CDR3 has 18 amino acids. CDR3 sequence: CASGLAGGSLSSYNEQFF. As DNA, the CDR3 is TGTGCCAGCGGACTAGCAGGGGGATCCCTTAGCTCCTACAATGAGCAGTTCTTC.

This rearrangement joins TRBV20-1 to TRBJ2-7; D is unresolved. The germline V and J ends were trimmed by 1 base and 5 bases, with 6 bases remaining between them. The CDR3 runs 11 residues. CDR1 is DFQATT, CDR2 SNEGSKA, per germline (reference sequence). CDR3 nucleotide sequence: TGCAGTGCTAGAGTGGGTAACGAGCAGTACTTC. This codes for CSARVGNEQYF.

The chain is built from TRBV7-9 and TRBJ2-3; D remains ambiguous. Germline V gene lookup returns CDR1 SEHNR and CDR2 FQNEAQ (reference sequence). V lost 1 base to trimming and J lost 2 bases, with 10 bases between them. The CDR3 is 15 residues long. In DNA, the CDR3 is TGTGCCAGCAGCTTAGATCTCTCCCACACAGATACGCAGTATTTT. Translation gives CASSLDLSHTDTQYF.

This clone occurred a few times. The V call is TRBV7-6, the J call TRBJ1-4; 10 bases are a match to TRBD1. The CDR3 runs to 14 residues. Germline-derived CDR1 and CDR2 are SGHVS and FNYEAQ. Trimming removed 6 bases from V and 7 bases from J; junction bases left unmatched: 5. DNA for the CDR3: TGTGCCAGCAGTCGACAGGGGGCTGGTGAAAAACTGTTTTTT. Protein sequence: CASSRQGAGEKLFF.

The chain carries TRBV6-1 and TRBJ2-7; D possibly corresponds to TRBD2 (6 bases). Germline V gene data show CDR1 as MNHNS and CDR2 as SASEGT. Trimming stripped 5 bases from V and 3 bases from J, with 8 bases between. This CDR3 has 12 residues. DNA of the CDR3: TGTGCCAGCAGTCTCGGGGGCTACGAGCAGTACTTC. Translated, it gives CASSLGGYEQYF.

This chain uses TRBV9 with TRBJ2-2, with D tentatively TRBD2 (6 bases). Trimming shortened V by 0 bases and J by 7 bases, and 13 bases separated the two germline ends. Germline V lookup: CDR1 SGDLS, CDR2 YYNGEE. The CDR3 contains 15 residues. In DNA, the CDR3 is TGTGCCAGCAGCGTAGACCCTCTGACTAGCGGGGAGCTGTTTTTT. It codes for CASSVDPLTSGELFF.

The V and J genes are TRBV6-1 and TRBJ2-7, with 9 positions matching TRBD2. With V trimmed by 5 bases and J by 1 base, 3 bases remained unmatched. This CDR3 region has 14 residues. From germline, CDR1 is MNHNS and CDR2 SASEGT. This chain's CDR3 is CASSIAGDSYEQYF. CDR3 sequence (DNA): TGTGCCAGCAGTATAGCGGGGGATTCCTACGAGCAGTACTTC.